These T cell receptor beta chains were read from a single sample in a study of CD8 T cells in ankylosing spondylitis. From the 5' RACE reads, TCRdb called clonotypes with MiXCR, one entry per CDR3 protein. The repertoire consists of some 270,000 distinct CDR3 sequences, with 15% to 20% occurring once and the leading ten covering roughly 34%. Material for sequencing was blood, either unsorted or a sorted T cell fraction (not recorded which). The origin of the receptors is a male donor with ankylosing spondylitis or in good health (not recorded which). Each CDR3 is given with its conserved first and last residue. The D gene is left open where the match is weak. Clone size, where shown, is once, few, many, or a class for clones that have expanded.

>TRBJ2-7|TRBD1|.|TRBV5-1
TGCGCCAGCAGCTTGGCCCCATCCGCAGGACAGGTAACCTACGAGCAGTACTTC
CASSLAPSAGQVTYEQYF
>TRBJ2-3|.|few|TRBV25-1
TGTGCCAGCAGTGAATTCTCTAAAGGGAACCCGACAGATACGCAGTATTTT
CASSEFSKGNPTDTQYF
>TRBJ2-5|TRBD2|.|TRBV5-5
TGTGCCAGCAGCCTCCCTATACTAGCGGAGGATCAAGAGACCCAGTACTTC
CASSLPILAEDQETQYF
>TRBJ2-7|TRBD1|.|TRBV5-6
TGTGCCAGCAGCCGAACAGGGGAAGGCGCCCCCGAGCAGTACTTC
CASSRTGEGAPEQYF
>TRBJ1-2|.|.|TRBV7-8
TGTGCCAGCAGCCCGGACAGCCCGATAGATTATGGCTACACCTTC
CASSPDSPIDYGYTF
>TRBJ2-7|.|many|TRBV12-3/TRBV12-4
TGTGCCAGCAGCCACCACAGGGCCCCCCCCTACGAGCAGTACTTC
CASSHHRAPPYEQYF
>TRBJ2-7|.|few|TRBV5-1
TGCGCCAGCAGCCTGTCCCAAACTAACTACGAGCAGTACTTC
CASSLSQTNYEQYF
>TRBJ2-7|.|many|TRBV4-1
TGCGCCAGCAGCCAACCAAATTTTAGCTACGAGCAGTACTTC
CASSQPNFSYEQYF
>TRBJ2-1|TRBD2|.|TRBV20-1
TGCAGTGCTAGAGAGGGACTAGCGTTCTACAATGAGCAGTTCTTC
CSAREGLAFYNEQFF
>TRBJ1-4|.|few|TRBV5-1
TGCGCCAGCAGCTTGGGACAGAGGAGAGAAAAACTGTTTTTT
CASSLGQRREKLFF